This is a list of T cell receptor beta chains from one sample in a study of metastatic and nonmetastatic thyroid tumors. TCRdb re-called the PCR reads through MiXCR. The sample includes roughly 70,000 clones, 15% to 20% seen only once; the top ten take 10% to 15%. What was sequenced was blood. The receptors derive from a female donor with papillary thyroid cancer or a benign thyroid nodule (not recorded which). Some clones in this sample may be carry-over from other donors' samples. CDR3s include the opening cysteine and the closing phenylalanine or tryptophan. The order of the fields is clone size, D gene, V gene, J gene, CDR3 DNA, CDR3 protein. A D gene is named only where the DNA matches it firmly. A clone size is listed for some rows: how often the clone was seen (once, few, many), or a class if it is expanded.

many	.	TRBV28	TRBJ2-3	TGTGCCAGCAGGAGGACAGATACGCAGTATTTT	CASRRTDTQYF
once	.	TRBV12-3/TRBV12-4	TRBJ2-6	TGTGCCAGCAGTTCCCATTCCCGACAGGCTCGTCGCTCTGGGGCCAACGTCCTGACTTTC	CASSSHSRQARRSGANVLTF
few	.	TRBV5-4	TRBJ1-1	TGTGCCAGCAGCCCGGACTGGAACACTGAAGCTTTCTTT	CASSPDWNTEAFF
many	.	TRBV27	TRBJ1-1	TGTGCCAGCACCCCGGGACCTCTGAACACTGAAGCTTTCTTT	CASTPGPLNTEAFF
few	TRBD2	TRBV6-4	TRBJ2-1	TGTGCCAGCAGTGCATGGGGACTAGTGGATGACAATGAGCAGTTCTTC	CASSAWGLVDDNEQFF
.	.	TRBV6-1	TRBJ1-5	TGTGCCAGCAGTGAACGGGAGGCCTTGGGTCAGCCCCAGCATTTT	CASSEREALGQPQHF
many	.	TRBV20-1	TRBJ1-6	TGCAGTGCTAGTTCGGGCCCAAATAATTCACCCCTCCACTTT	CSASSGPNNSPLHF
.	TRBD1	TRBV30	TRBJ2-7	TGTGCCGGGATGAGGGGGCCCTACGAGCAGTACTTC	CAGMRGPYEQYF
many	.	TRBV10-3	TRBJ2-3	TGTGCCATCAGTGGACTCACAGATACGCAGTATTTT	CAISGLTDTQYF
.	TRBD1	TRBV30	TRBJ1-4	TGTGCCTGGAGTGTGGTGGGACAGCTACGAGGGGAAAAACTGTTTTTT	CAWSVVGQLRGEKLFF
.	.	TRBV20-1	TRBJ2-2	TGCAGTGCTTCCGAGACAGGGAGGGACACCGGGGAGCTGTTTTTT	CSASETGRDTGELFF
.	TRBD1	TRBV20-1	TRBJ2-7	TGCAGTGCTAGAGATGGCGACAGGGACTACGAGCAGTACTTC	CSARDGDRDYEQYF
many	TRBD2	TRBV5-5	TRBJ2-7	TGTGCCAGCAGCTCGGGGGGGTTTCTCTCCTACGAGCAGTACTTC	CASSSGGFLSYEQYF
many	.	TRBV30	TRBJ1-3	TGTGCCTGGAGTTTCACAACCTCTGGAAACACCATATATTTT	CAWSFTTSGNTIYF
many	.	TRBV6-6	TRBJ2-3	TGTGCCAGCAGTTACTCTTCGGGAGATACGCAGTATTTT	CASSYSSGDTQYF